Following are 21 T cell receptor beta chains from one sample sequenced in a study of beta chain features in type 1 diabetes. Of the isolated RNA, all was reverse transcribed, and so the sequenced material was expressed TCRB transcripts. Sequencing used immunoSEQ multiplex PCR; TCRdb keeps in-frame clones, though not all of them. The repertoire holds under 450,000 clones, with roughly 14% as singletons. Sequencing input: naive CD4+ T cells from blood. All receptors derive from a young man in good health.

This clone was seen more than once but under ten times. The J gene is TRBJ1-2, the V gene TRBV4-3; D ambiguous. CDR3 size: 13 residues. The V and J ends lost 2 bases and 6 bases respectively, with 10 bases between them. Germline CDR1 LGHNA, CDR2 YSLEER. CDR3 sequence (DNA): TGCGCCAGCAGCCAATCAGGACGTGATGGCTACACCTTC. Protein sequence: CASSQSGRDGYTF.

V and J are TRBV5-1 and TRBJ2-5; 7 nucleotides align to TRBD2. This CDR3 contains 14 residues. J gave up 5 bases and V 2 bases, and 6 bases lay outside the gene matches. Per the germline V gene, CDR1 is SGHRS and CDR2 is YFSETQ. The CDR3 sequence: CASSFRGVLETQYF. CDR3 sequence (DNA): TGCGCCAGCAGCTTTCGGGGGGTATTGGAGACCCAGTACTTC.

This clone was observed a few times. The rearrangement links TRBV9 to TRBJ2-2; D gene ambiguous. The CDR3 extends over 15 amino acids. CDR1 is SGDLS and CDR2 is YYNGEE in the germline V gene. Trimming took off 0 bases at V and 5 bases at J, with 11 bases between the two ends. CDR3 sequence: CASSVVAQPTGELFF. Here the CDR3 DNA reads TGTGCCAGCAGCGTAGTTGCCCAACCTACCGGGGAGCTGTTTTTT.

The chain links TRBV7-3 to TRBJ2-3; D perhaps matches TRBD1 (6 bases). The CDR3 contains 14 residues. Trimming cost V 5 bases and J 2 bases, with 11 bases left between them. CDR1 SGHTA and CDR2 FQGTGA come from the germline V gene. As DNA, the CDR3 is TGTGCCAGCAGCGTCACAGGGATCACAGATACGCAGTATTTT. Amino acids: CASSVTGITDTQYF. The entire variable domain, with the rest obtained from reference TRBV7-3 and TRBJ2-3, is as follows: GAGVSQTPSNKVTEKGKYVELRCDPISGHTALYWYRQSLGQGPEFLIYFQGTGAADDSGLPNDRFFAVRPEGSVSTLKIQRTERGDSAVYLCASSVTGITDTQYFGPGTRLTVL.

A remark on this clone: This same CDR3 is encoded by further DNA sequences in the sample. The genes are TRBV30 and TRBJ1-1, with unresolved D. This CDR3 has 13 amino acids. Germline CDR1 and CDR2: GTSNPN and SVGIG (reference sequence). Trimming stripped 0 bases from V and 0 bases from J, with 5 bases between. CDR3 protein: CAWSVLMNTEAFF. The CDR3 nucleotides are TGTGCCTGGAGTGTACTGATGAACACTGAAGCTTTCTTT.

The rearrangement joins TRBV4-3 to TRBJ2-1; D is perhaps TRBD2 (6 bases). The CDR3 is 16 amino acids. CDR1 is LGHNA, CDR2 YSLEER, per germline. The V end was cut by 2 bases, the J end by 2 bases, with 13 bases between. Here the CDR3 reads CASSQKAGPTYNEQFF. As DNA, the CDR3 is TGCGCCAGCAGCCAAAAAGCGGGTCCTACCTACAATGAGCAGTTCTTC.

This clone was counted a few times. This chain uses TRBV4-3 with TRBJ2-5, with 9 bases matching TRBD2. Germline values: CDR1 LGHNA, CDR2 YSLEER. This CDR3 has 14 amino acids. V was pared by 4 bases and J by 4 bases, with 4 bases of the junction left unmatched. CDR3 protein: CASSRLREGETQYF. CDR3 bases: TGCGCCAGCAGCCGTTTGCGGGAGGGAGAGACCCAGTACTTC.

The gene calls are TRBV30 and TRBJ1-4; no clear D. V was trimmed by 4 bases and J by 5 bases, leaving 8 bases between them. The V gene's germline CDR1 is GTSNPN and CDR2 SVGIG (reference sequence). There are 12 residues in the CDR3. The CDR3 region has the DNA TGTGCCTGGAAGCGGACGAATGAAAAACTGTTTTTT. This encodes CAWKRTNEKLFF. Drawing the rest from reference TRBV30 and TRBJ1-4, the complete variable domain is SQTIHQWPATLVQPVGSPLSLECTVEGTSNPNLYWYRQAAGRGLQLLFYSVGIGQISSEVPQNLSASRPQDRQFILSSKKLLLSDSGFYLCAWKRTNEKLFFGSGTQLSVL.

This clone was seen a few times. The gene calls are TRBV18 and TRBJ2-5, with D perhaps matching TRBD1 (6 bases). The V end was cut by 0 bases, the J end by 1 base, with 9 bases between. The CDR3 covers 15 residues. Germline CDR1 and CDR2: KGHSH and LQKENI. Here the CDR3 DNA reads TGTGCCAGCTCACCACCCGGACAGATCCAAGAGACCCAGTACTTC. Translating gives CASSPPGQIQETQYF.

V gene TRBV28 combines with J gene TRBJ2-3; D is unclear. This CDR3 has 13 residues. CDR1 is MDHEN and CDR2 is SYDVKM in the germline V gene. The V end was cut by 3 bases, the J end by 4 bases, with 8 bases between. This CDR3 reads CASSFNSADTQYF. The CDR3 nucleotides read TGTGCCAGCAGTTTTAACTCCGCAGATACGCAGTATTTT.

The chain is built from TRBV9 and TRBJ2-1, with 7 nucleotides matching TRBD2. This CDR3 region has 17 residues. Germline lookup yields CDR1 SGDLS and CDR2 YYNGEE. J lost 5 bases, V lost 0 bases, and 11 bases had no gene match. CDR3 coding DNA: TGTGCCAGCAGCGTAGACCCTAGCGGTACCAGTCACAATGAGCAGTTCTTC. As protein: CASSVDPSGTSHNEQFF.

The rearrangement joins TRBV11-2 to TRBJ2-7; 11 bases are a match to TRBD2. Germline V gene lookup returns CDR1 SGHAT and CDR2 FQNNGV. The V gene end was trimmed by 5 bases and the J gene end by 2 bases; junction bases not matched to a gene: 8. This CDR3 is built from 16 residues. The CDR3 DNA follows: TGTGCCAGCAGCCAGACTAGCGGGACGACAGCCTACGAGCAGTACGTC. This codes for CASSQTSGTTAYEQYV.

The V gene is TRBV4-1, the J gene TRBJ2-7; possibly TRBD2 for D (6 bases). V was cut by 0 bases and J by 3 bases, with 9 bases left in between. This CDR3 is 14 amino acids long. Germline CDR1 MGHRA, CDR2 YSYEKL. In nucleotides, the CDR3 is TGCGCCAGCAGCCAAGATCCCGGGGGCTACGAGCAGTACTTC. As protein: CASSQDPGGYEQYF.

This clone came up a few times. J is TRBJ1-3 and V is TRBV7-6; the D is unclear. V lost 2 bases and J lost 0, with 5 bases in between. The CDR3 totals 14 residues. Germline-derived CDR1 and CDR2 are SGHVS and FNYEAQ. The DNA for the CDR3 is TGTGCCAGCAGCTTATCGGTCTCTGGAAACACCATATATTTT. Residues: CASSLSVSGNTIYF. The full variable domain, completed using reference TRBV7-6 and TRBJ1-3, is GAGVSQSPRYKVTKRGQDVALRCDPISGHVSLYWYRQALGQGPEFLTYFNYEAQQDKSGLPNDRFSAERPEGSISTLTIQRTEQRDSAMYRCASSLSVSGNTIYFGEGSWLTVV.

This clone has only a few counts. This chain joins TRBV4-3 and TRBJ2-3, with no clear D. Trimming removed 0 bases from V and 4 bases from J, with 5 bases in between. The CDR3 sequence is 13 residues long. Germline-derived CDR1 and CDR2 are LGHNA and YSLEER. For the CDR3, the DNA is TGCGCCAGCAGCCAAGATCTTGCAGATACGCAGTATTTT. This encodes CASSQDLADTQYF.

The CDR3 bases are TGTGCCAGCAGCTTAGTCCACTCGGGACAGCTCGGAAACACCATATATTTT. This gives the protein CASSLVHSGQLGNTIYF. This chain links TRBV11-2 with TRBJ1-3, with 7 bases that match TRBD1. Germline CDR1 and CDR2: SGHAT and FQNNGV. The V segment lost 1 base and the J segment 4 bases; nucleotides outside the gene matches: 10. This CDR3 comprises 17 residues.

CDR3 DNA sequence: TGCGCCAGCAGCTTAAGAGGACAGTCCTATCAAGAGACCCAGTACTTC. This codes for CASSLRGQSYQETQYF. The V call is TRBV5-1, the J call TRBJ2-5; tentative D call: TRBD1 (6 bases). The CDR3 consists of 16 residues. The V and J ends lost 2 bases and 2 bases respectively, with 16 bases between them. From germline, CDR1 is SGHRS and CDR2 YFSETQ.

The gene calls are TRBV11-3 and TRBJ2-1; D is ambiguous. The V gene's germline CDR1 is SGHNT and CDR2 YENEEA. The CDR3 spans 12 residues. The V and J ends lost 0 bases and 7 bases respectively, with 4 bases between them. CDR3 residues: CASSLDRNEQFF. DNA for the CDR3: TGTGCCAGCAGCTTAGACCGGAATGAGCAGTTCTTC.

This clone has a handful of counts. The chain's CDR3 is CSVGVNSNQPQHF. In DNA, the CDR3 is TGCAGCGTTGGGGTAAATAGCAATCAGCCCCAGCATTTT. V is TRBV29-1 and J is TRBJ1-5; no firm D call. The CDR3 covers 13 residues. Trimming shortened V by 4 bases and J by 0 bases, and 7 bases separated the two germline ends. Germline assignment: CDR1 SQVTM and CDR2 ANQGSEA.

This clone showed up just a few times. In DNA form, the CDR3 reads TGTGCCAGCCGATGGGGGAAAGCTAACTATGGCTACACCTTC. Its protein product is CASRWGKANYGYTF. The chain recombines TRBV28 with TRBJ1-2; possibly TRBD1 for D (5 bases). The CDR3 extends over 14 amino acids. Germline CDR1 reads MDHEN; CDR2 reads SYDVKM. With 8 bases removed from V and 0 bases from J, the gap between germline ends came to 13 bases.

The chain is built from TRBV9 and TRBJ2-5, with 7 bases fitting TRBD2. The CDR3 sequence is 15 residues long. V shed 2 bases, J shed 5 bases, and the junction held 9 bases outside the gene matches. CDR1 is SGDLS and CDR2 is YYNGEE in the germline V gene. In DNA form, the CDR3 reads TGTGCCAGCAGCGTGGCGGGAGAATACTCGGAGACCCAGTACTTC. This sequence encodes CASSVAGEYSETQYF.